The 16 T cell receptor beta chains below were found in one sample sequenced in a study of blood T cell repertoires in COVID-19. Profiled with immunoSEQ multiplex PCR; TCRdb holds only in-frame clones, not every one. The sample has about 300,000 clones, about 85% seen once. Sequenced material: peripheral blood. The source is a human donor in a cohort sampled during active COVID-19.

The genes are TRBV5-1 and TRBJ1-1, with no clear D. Germline CDR1 SGHRS, CDR2 YFSETQ. This CDR3 has 14 residues. With 0 bases removed from V and 1 base from J, the gap between germline ends came to 7 bases. The CDR3 DNA reads TGCGCCAGCAGCTTGGTAGCGGGGAACACTGAAGCTTTCTTT. Its protein product is CASSLVAGNTEAFF.

This chain links TRBV6-5 with TRBJ2-7; no firm D call. This CDR3 region has 13 residues. Trimming stripped 7 bases from V and 0 bases from J, with 10 bases between. Germline CDR1 and CDR2: MNHEY and SVGAGI. CDR3 bases: TGTGCCAGCACGAGCCCGGTCTCCTACGAGCAGTACTTC. It is translated as CASTSPVSYEQYF.

This clone has only one observation. The V and J genes are TRBV6-5 and TRBJ2-7; 8 bases line up with TRBD1. Germline trimming cut 4 bases from V and 3 bases from J; bases unmatched to any gene: 11. The CDR3 spans 16 residues. Germline V gives CDR1 MNHEY, CDR2 SVGAGI. The CDR3 DNA reads TGTGCCAGCAGTTCAGGTTCCCGGACAGGGAACTACGAGCAGTACTTC. It codes for CASSSGSRTGNYEQYF.

This rearrangement joins TRBV12-3 or TRBV12-4 to TRBJ1-1; D is possibly TRBD1 (5 bases). CDR3 length: 13 residues. Trimming took off 1 base at V and 7 bases at J, with 10 bases between the two ends. This CDR3 reads CASSLGRGGEAFF. The DNA of the CDR3 is TGTGCCAGCAGTTTAGGACGGGGGGGTGAAGCTTTCTTT.

The chain couples TRBV18 to TRBJ2-5; TRBD2 might be the D (5 bases). The CDR3 totals 17 residues. Germline assignment: CDR1 KGHSH and CDR2 LQKENI. With 2 bases removed from V and 4 bases from J, the gap between germline ends came to 20 bases. The CDR3 sequence is CASSPLGGGSSGETQYF. The DNA of the CDR3 is TGTGCCAGCTCACCATTGGGCGGAGGTTCATCAGGAGAGACCCAGTACTTC.

This clone was detected once. Other DNA sequences in this specimen translate into the identical CDR3. The chain combines TRBV6-1 with TRBJ1-2, with D maybe TRBD1 (5 bases). Germline lookup yields CDR1 MNHNS and CDR2 SASEGT. The CDR3 length is 13 residues. Trimming took 2 bases from V and 8 from J, leaving 12 bases between them. In nucleotides, the CDR3 is TGTGCCAGCAGTGAACTGCAGGGAAACGGCTACACCTTC. Translated: CASSELQGNGYTF.

The V and J genes are TRBV18 and TRBJ2-7; 7 bases are shared with TRBD1. V lost 1 base, J lost 5 bases, and 2 bases stayed unmatched. The V gene's germline CDR1 is KGHSH and CDR2 LQKENI. This CDR3 is built from 13 residues. DNA of the CDR3: TGTGCCAGCTCACCACAGGGGGCGCACGAGCAGTACTTC. Protein product: CASSPQGAHEQYF.

This clone occurred a few times. The rearrangement uses TRBV27 and TRBJ2-5, with unresolved D. This CDR3 comprises 14 residues. V was pared by 5 bases and J by 1 base, with 11 bases between. The germline gives CDR1 MNHEY, CDR2 SMNVEV (reference sequence). DNA of the CDR3: TGTGCCAGCAGTGAACGACAAAGCCAAGAGACCCAGTACTTC. Translation: CASSERQSQETQYF.

This chain connects TRBV4-1 to TRBJ1-2; 9 bases are a match to TRBD1. Germline V gene sequence: CDR1 MGHRA, CDR2 YSYEKL. Trimming at V came to 0 bases and at J to 8 bases, leaving 10 bases not matched to a gene. The CDR3 covers 16 residues. The chain's CDR3 is CASSQDTGTGLGGYTF. CDR3 DNA sequence: TGCGCCAGCAGCCAAGACACCGGGACAGGGTTGGGGGGCTACACCTTC.

The chain has TRBV5-1 and TRBJ2-1; 9 bases align to TRBD2. The CDR3 sequence is 16 residues long. V was pared by 4 bases and J by 4 bases, with 9 bases of the junction left unmatched. Per germline, CDR1 SGHRS and CDR2 YFSETQ. The CDR3 region has the DNA TGCGCCAGCAGCCTCACTCCTAGCGGGGCTTACAATGAGCAGTTCTTC. This encodes CASSLTPSGAYNEQFF.

This sequence joins TRBV27 and TRBJ2-7; tentative D call: TRBD2 (5 bases). Germline V gene lookup returns CDR1 MNHEY and CDR2 SMNVEV (reference sequence). This CDR3 contains 16 residues. With 4 bases removed from V and 4 bases from J, the gap between germline ends came to 20 bases. The CDR3: CASSSLGRLYLYEQYF. CDR3 nucleotide sequence: TGTGCCAGCAGTTCCCTTGGGAGATTATACCTATACGAGCAGTACTTC.

The chain employs TRBV19 and TRBJ1-6, with no clear D. With 5 bases removed from V and 0 bases from J, the gap between germline ends came to 8 bases. There are 15 residues in the CDR3. CDR1 is LNHDA, CDR2 SQIVND, per germline (reference sequence). Written as DNA, the CDR3 is TGTGCCAGTAGTGAGGGAAGCTCCTATAATTCACCCCTCCACTTT. Its protein is CASSEGSSYNSPLHF.

The CDR3 protein is CASKRRGEYEQYF. DNA of the CDR3: TGTGCCAGCAAGAGGAGGGGCGAATACGAGCAGTACTTC. The chain carries TRBV7-9 and TRBJ2-7, with D perhaps TRBD2 (6 bases). Trimming shortened V by 7 bases and J by 4 bases, and 14 bases separated the two germline ends. The CDR3 is 13 residues long. Germline CDR1 SEHNR, CDR2 FQNEAQ (reference sequence).

This clone was seen a single time. This chain joins TRBV7-2 and TRBJ2-5; 7 bases line up with TRBD2. The J segment lost 0 bases and the V segment lost 5 bases, leaving 9 bases of the junction unmatched. This CDR3 is built from 16 residues. Looked up from germline, CDR1 is SGHTA and CDR2 is FQGNSA. CDR3: CASSAPRAGNQETQYF. The CDR3 DNA follows: TGTGCCAGCAGCGCCCCCCGAGCGGGGAACCAAGAGACCCAGTACTTC.

The chain links TRBV18 to TRBJ2-7; maybe TRBD1 (6 bases). V was shortened by 3 bases and J by 5 bases, with 17 bases between the two germline ends. CDR3 length: 15 amino acids. Germline CDR1 reads KGHSH; CDR2 reads LQKENI. CDR3 sequence (DNA): TGTGCCAGCTCACCGCCCAACACAGGGAAGGACGAGCAGTACTTC. This translates into CASSPPNTGKDEQYF.

Remarks on this clone: Other DNA sequences in the sample encode the same CDR3. This sequence joins TRBV20-1 and TRBJ1-1; 7 bases are a match to TRBD1. This CDR3 has 11 residues. Germline assignment: CDR1 DFQATT and CDR2 SNEGSKA (reference sequence). V was pared by 6 bases and J by 8 bases, with 6 bases of the junction left unmatched. This CDR3 reads CSAEGQREAFF. The DNA for the CDR3 is TGCAGTGCGGAGGGACAGAGAGAAGCTTTCTTT.